The rows below give T cell receptor beta chains drawn from one sample of a study of cytomegalovirus exposure and HLA in healthy donors. Repertoires were generated with immunoSEQ multiplex PCR, while TCRdb's copy carries only in-frame clones and drops some. The table has hundreds of thousands of clones, roughly 70% seen once. The sample consisted of PBMCs. The origin of the receptors is a female donor in good health and CMV-seronegative. Each CDR3 is given with its conserved first and last residue. Each record gives: CDR3 length, V gene, J gene, clone size, D gene, CDR3 protein, CDR3 DNA. D genes are given only for firm matches. A clone size is listed for some rows: how often the clone was seen (once, few, many), or a class if it is expanded.

cdr3_length: 11
v_call: TRBV11-2
j_call: TRBJ2-5
clone_size: NA
d_call: NA
cdr3_aa: CASSPRETQYF
cdr3_nt: TGTGCCAGCAGCCCACGGGAGACCCAGTACTTC

cdr3_length: 19
v_call: TRBV2
j_call: TRBJ2-1
clone_size: NA
d_call: TRBD2
cdr3_aa: CASSEAGHSGTHTPNEQFF
cdr3_nt: TGTGCCAGCAGTGAAGCGGGACATAGCGGGACCCATACCCCCAATGAGCAGTTCTTC

cdr3_length: 13
v_call: TRBV11-2
j_call: TRBJ1-1
clone_size: NA
d_call: NA
cdr3_aa: CASSLDRAAEAFF
cdr3_nt: TGTGCCAGCAGCTTAGATCGAGCGGCAGAAGCTTTCTTT

cdr3_length: 14
v_call: TRBV5-1
j_call: TRBJ1-2
clone_size: NA
d_call: NA
cdr3_aa: CASSFSQASPGYTF
cdr3_nt: TGCGCCAGCAGCTTTTCCCAGGCTTCGCCTGGCTACACCTTC

cdr3_length: 15
v_call: TRBV25-1
j_call: TRBJ2-1
clone_size: once
d_call: NA
cdr3_aa: CASSEVPSASNEQFF
cdr3_nt: TGTGCCAGCAGTGAAGTTCCTAGCGCTTCCAATGAGCAGTTCTTC

cdr3_length: 14
v_call: TRBV4-2
j_call: TRBJ1-4
clone_size: NA
d_call: TRBD1
cdr3_aa: CASSQDPGGEKLFF
cdr3_nt: TGTGCCAGCAGCCAAGATCCAGGGGGTGAAAAACTGTTTTTT

cdr3_length: 14
v_call: TRBV2
j_call: TRBJ2-1
clone_size: NA
d_call: NA
cdr3_aa: CASSRTLSYNEQFF
cdr3_nt: TGTGCCAGCAGCCGGACTTTATCCTACAATGAGCAGTTCTTC

cdr3_length: 13
v_call: TRBV18
j_call: TRBJ2-7
clone_size: NA
d_call: NA
cdr3_aa: CASSQSEPGEQYF
cdr3_nt: TGTGCCAGCTCCCAGTCTGAACCGGGCGAGCAGTACTTC

cdr3_length: 15
v_call: TRBV7-2
j_call: TRBJ2-7
clone_size: NA
d_call: NA
cdr3_aa: CASSASAAGSYEQYF
cdr3_nt: TGTGCCAGCAGCGCAAGCGCGGCAGGGTCCTACGAGCAGTACTTC

cdr3_length: 14
v_call: TRBV19
j_call: TRBJ2-1
clone_size: NA
d_call: TRBD2
cdr3_aa: CATRLAGGSNEQFF
cdr3_nt: TGTGCCACCCGACTAGCGGGAGGGAGCAATGAGCAGTTCTTC

cdr3_length: 18
v_call: TRBV5-1
j_call: TRBJ2-3
clone_size: few
d_call: TRBD2
cdr3_aa: CASSLGTSGRAGTDTQYF
cdr3_nt: TGCGCCAGCAGCTTGGGGACTAGCGGGAGGGCCGGGACAGATACGCAGTATTTT

cdr3_length: 14
v_call: TRBV5-1
j_call: TRBJ2-7
clone_size: NA
d_call: NA
cdr3_aa: CASSLSAATYEQYF
cdr3_nt: TGCGCCAGCAGCCTCAGTGCGGCCACCTACGAGCAGTACTTC